A single sample gave rise to the 6 T cell receptor beta chains below, sequenced in a study of Graves' ophthalmopathy and Graves' hyperthyroidism. Investigators amplified TCR beta CDR3 regions from RNA transcripts. After a first-round RT-PCR with HTBI primers, a second-round multiplex PCR was run. TCRdb analysed the multiplex PCR reads with MiXCR anew, one entry per CDR3 protein. The sample has approximately 640,000 distinct CDR3 sequences; about two fifths are singletons. Material: peripheral blood. Receptors were obtained from an adult man with Graves' ophthalmopathy.

Remarks on this clonotype: A much bigger clone sits one base away, suggesting this may be a read error. The chain has TRBV20-1 and TRBJ1-1, with D hard to call. The CDR3 loop spans 13 amino acids. Germline values: CDR1 DFQATT, CDR2 SNEGSKA (reference sequence). The germline V and J ends were trimmed by 6 bases and 1 base, with 12 bases remaining between them. The CDR3 loop is CSAKGRTNTEAFF. The DNA for the CDR3 is TGCAGTGCCAAGGGCAGAACGAACACTGAAGCTTTCTTT.

With regard to this clonotype: A read error may explain this, as a much larger clone is one base away. The genes are TRBV25-1 and TRBJ1-6; no firm D call. This CDR3 spans 13 amino acids. The V and J ends lost 2 bases and 11 bases respectively, with 10 bases between them. Germline V gene sequence: CDR1 MGHDK, CDR2 SYGVNS. CDR3 sequence: CASSEAPGPPLHF. The CDR3 DNA is TGTGCCAGCAGTGAAGCCCCCGGGCCACCCCTCCACTTT.

This clonotype was seen at least ten times. V is TRBV6-5 and J is TRBJ1-2; D perhaps matches TRBD1 (5 bases). Trimming took off 0 bases at V and 7 bases at J, with 15 bases between the two ends. This CDR3 is built from 15 residues. The V gene's germline CDR1 is MNHEY and CDR2 SVGAGI. In nucleotides, the CDR3 is TGTGCCAGCAGTTACTCGGGGCAGGGTATGGGTGGCTACACCTTC. Residues: CASSYSGQGMGGYTF.

The DNA of the CDR3 is TGTGCCAGCAGCTTCGGCGGATCGCTAGATACGCAGTATTTT. It codes for CASSFGGSLDTQYF. The chain recombines TRBV25-1 with TRBJ2-3; D is unresolved. CDR3 length: 14 residues. The V and J ends lost 6 bases and 5 bases respectively, with 15 bases between them. CDR1 and CDR2 from the germline V gene are MGHDK and SYGVNS.

The chain links TRBV20-1 to TRBJ2-2; 10 bases match TRBD2. The CDR3 spans 15 residues. Germline trimming cut 6 bases from V and 5 bases from J; bases unmatched to any gene: 9. The germline V gene has CDR1 DFQATT and CDR2 SNEGSKA (reference sequence). In nucleotides, the CDR3 is TGCAGTGCACCTTTAGCGGGGGGCCGGACCGGGGAGCTGTTTTTT. Its protein is CSAPLAGGRTGELFF.

As concerns this clonotype: This could be a read error, since a much larger clone is one nucleotide away. This rearrangement joins TRBV29-1 to TRBJ2-7; D is unresolved. Germline-derived CDR1 and CDR2 are SQVTM and ANQGSEA. This CDR3 is built from 14 residues. The CDR3 region has the DNA TGCAGCGTTGAAGAATCACCAGCTAACTACGAGCAGTGCTTC. It translates to CSVEESPANYEQCF.